This passage covers 5 T cell receptor beta chains from one sample sequenced in a study of monozygotic twins with inflammatory bowel disease. TCRdb reworked the 5' RACE reads into one entry per CDR3 protein, no DNA. The sample totals around 400,000 distinct CDR3 sequences. Sequences were obtained from blood. Source of these receptors: a human donor with ulcerative colitis or Crohn's disease, or a healthy co-twin of an affected twin (not recorded which).

This rearrangement joins TRBV6-6 to TRBJ2-7; the D call from TCRdb, TRBD1, cannot be confirmed without DNA. This CDR3 is built from 13 residues. Germline CDR1 is MNHNY and CDR2 is SVGAGI (reference sequence). This chain's CDR3 is CASIQQVPGEQYF.

V usage is TRBV7-3 and J usage is TRBJ2-3; the TCRdb call, TRBD2, lacks DNA for checking. CDR3 length: 14 residues. Per the germline V gene, CDR1 is SGHTA and CDR2 is FQGTGA. The CDR3 loop is CASSFQAATDTQYF.

This chain uses TRBV2 with TRBJ1-4. Germline loops: CDR1 SNHLY, CDR2 FYNNEI. CDR3 length: 15 residues. The CDR3 protein is CASSLGGGYNEKLFF.

The chain links TRBV7-2 to TRBJ2-2; TCRdb's assignment of TRBD1 cannot be checked, as there is no DNA. CDR1 is SGHTA and CDR2 is FQGNSA in the germline V gene. This CDR3 has 14 residues. CDR3 sequence reads: CASSPRANTGELFF.

V gene TRBV28 combines with J gene TRBJ2-7; TCRdb calls TRBD1, which cannot be checked without DNA. Germline V gene sequence: CDR1 MDHEN, CDR2 SYDVKM. The CDR3 totals 13 residues. The CDR3 sequence: CASSFGDRYEQYF.